The 15 T cell receptor beta chains below all came from one sample that was sequenced in a study of cytomegalovirus exposure and HLA in healthy donors (dated 2017 in TCRdb). The library was built by means of the immunoSEQ multiplex PCR assay. For the multiplex PCR, a mixture combining 60 forward primers for TCR Vbeta segments and 13 reverse primers for TCR Jbeta segments was used. Held by TCRdb, this immuneACCESS table contains in-frame sequences only and omits some clones. Under half of the omission traces to an unresolved V gene where checked; the cause of the rest is unknown. This sample's listing comprises roughly 100,000 clones. 3% to 3.5% of the sample rests with the top ten. The sequenced sample consisted of PBMCs. These receptor sequences come from a man aged 40-50 years in good health and CMV-seronegative.

This chain connects TRBV7-9 to TRBJ2-2; TRBD2 aligns across 8 bases. Germline loops: CDR1 SEHNR, CDR2 FQNEAQ (reference sequence). The length of the CDR3 is 17 residues. Trimming at V came to 5 bases and at J to 6 bases, leaving 14 bases not matched to a gene. The CDR3 DNA follows: TGTGCCAGCAGCCCCACCCGGGGAGCGGGAGACCCCGGGGAGCTGTTTTTT. This gives the protein CASSPTRGAGDPGELFF.

The rearrangement uses TRBV7-2 and TRBJ1-2; D remains unclear. This CDR3 comprises 14 residues. Trimming shortened V by 6 bases and J by 3 bases, and 14 bases separated the two germline ends. In germline, CDR1 is SGHTA, CDR2 FQGNSA. CDR3 residues: CASSPPGSYYGYTF. CDR3 bases: TGTGCCAGCAGTCCTCCGGGTTCTTACTATGGCTACACCTTC.

The genes are TRBV6-4 and TRBJ2-3; D not resolved. CDR1 and CDR2 (germline): MRHNA, SNTAGT. CDR3 length equals 14 residues. Trimming took off 9 bases at V and 2 bases at J, with 15 bases between the two ends. The CDR3 spells CARGCCSHTDTQYF. Written as DNA, the CDR3 is TGTGCCAGAGGTTGTTGTAGCCACACAGATACGCAGTATTTT.

The V gene is TRBV28, the J gene TRBJ2-3; possibly TRBD1 for D (5 bases). The CDR3 has 16 residues. Germline values: CDR1 MDHEN, CDR2 SYDVKM. Trimming left V 7 bases short and J 3 bases short, with 20 bases between. CDR3 coding DNA: TGTGCCAGCACCGAGATAGACAGTGACTTAACAGATACGCAGTATTTT. Its translation is CASTEIDSDLTDTQYF.

V is TRBV6-5 and J is TRBJ1-1; D not resolved. The CDR3 sequence is 13 residues long. The germline V and J ends were trimmed by 5 bases and 9 bases, with 16 bases remaining between them. Germline lookup yields CDR1 MNHEY and CDR2 SVGAGI. The CDR3 DNA reads as TGTGCCAGCAGTGACCCGACACCCTTGAAAGCTTTCTTT. Its translation is CASSDPTPLKAFF.

This chain joins TRBV7-2 and TRBJ2-7; 11 nucleotides match TRBD2. V lost 1 base, J lost 2 bases, and 10 bases stayed unmatched. This CDR3 comprises 18 residues. Germline V lookup: CDR1 SGHTA, CDR2 FQGNSA. The DNA for the CDR3 is TGTGCCAGCAGCTTAGTTGTAGCTAGCGGGGGGCGAACCTACGAGCAGTACTTC. As protein: CASSLVVASGGRTYEQYF.

This chain connects TRBV5-1 to TRBJ1-1; 7 bases align to TRBD1. Unmatched junction bases numbered 5, after V lost 0 bases and J lost 6 bases. Germline-derived CDR1 and CDR2 are SGHRS and YFSETQ. This CDR3 is built from 14 residues. Here the CDR3 DNA reads TGCGCCAGCAGCTTGGGGCAGGGGGTTTCTGAAGCTTTCTTT. Its translation: CASSLGQGVSEAFF. Full variable domain (missing parts from reference TRBV5-1 and TRBJ1-1): KAGVTQTPRYLIKTRGQQVTLSCSPISGHRSVSWYQQTPGQGLQFLFEYFSETQRNKGNFPGRFSGRQFSNSRSEMNVSTLELGDSALYLCASSLGQGVSEAFFGQGTRLTVV.

The CDR3 DNA sequence: TGTGCCAGCAGCGTAGACTCCCAGGGAGGCAACACTGAAGCTTTCTTT. It encodes CASSVDSQGGNTEAFF. The genes are TRBV9 and TRBJ1-1, with a weak D call TRBD1 (5 bases). Trimming stripped 0 bases from V and 2 bases from J, with 14 bases between. CDR3 size: 16 residues. CDR1 SGDLS and CDR2 YYNGEE come from the germline V gene.

This chain connects TRBV6-5 to TRBJ1-1, with D unresolved. Germline CDR1 reads MNHEY; CDR2 reads SVGAGI. The length of the CDR3 is 13 residues. Trimming removed 2 bases from V and 2 bases from J, with 6 bases in between. CDR3 region: CASSYNKNTEAFF. CDR3 bases: TGTGCCAGCAGTTACAACAAAAACACTGAAGCTTTCTTT.

The chain joins TRBV5-1 to TRBJ2-2, with 11 bases lining up with TRBD1. V was pared by 4 bases and J by 4 bases, with 6 bases of the junction left unmatched. Germline CDR1 and CDR2: SGHRS and YFSETQ. This CDR3 contains 16 residues. CDR3 sequence reads: CASSTGTGGSTGELFF. DNA of the CDR3: TGCGCCAGCAGCACAGGGACAGGGGGGAGCACCGGGGAGCTGTTTTTT.

The gene calls are TRBV27 and TRBJ1-2; 9 bases are a match to TRBD1. This CDR3 region has 15 residues. V gave up 3 bases and J gave up 4 bases; unmatched junction bases: 6. Germline CDR1 is MNHEY and CDR2 is SMNVEV (reference sequence). The CDR3 nucleotides are TGTGCCAGCAGTTTCGGGGACAGGGTAGGCTATGGCTACACCTTC. Translating gives CASSFGDRVGYGYTF.

The chain recombines TRBV7-9 with TRBJ1-1, with D maybe TRBD1 (5 bases). The germline V gene has CDR1 SEHNR and CDR2 FQNEAQ (reference sequence). This CDR3 is built from 17 residues. Trimming took off 2 bases at V and 1 base at J, with 17 bases between the two ends. The CDR3 spells CASSLYGEGRGNTEAFF. The CDR3 DNA follows: TGTGCCAGCAGCTTATACGGGGAGGGACGGGGGAACACTGAAGCTTTCTTT. Variable domain in full (rest from reference TRBV7-9 and TRBJ1-1): DTGVSQNPRHKITKRGQNVTFRCDPISEHNRLYWYRQTLGQGPEFLTYFQNEAQLEKSRLLSDRFSAERPKGSFSTLEIQRTEQGDSAMYLCASSLYGEGRGNTEAFFGQGTRLTVV.

As DNA, the CDR3 is TGTGCCAGTAGTATAGAGCCAGGGGCCTACGAGCAGTACTTC. Residues: CASSIEPGAYEQYF. The V and J genes are TRBV19 and TRBJ2-7; the D gene is possibly TRBD1 (6 bases). Germline CDR1 LNHDA, CDR2 SQIVND (reference sequence). The CDR3 runs to 14 residues. Trimming pared 0 bases from V and 2 bases from J, leaving 8 bases between.

The rearrangement uses TRBV5-1 and TRBJ1-3; D possibly corresponds to TRBD1 (5 bases). The V end lost 0 bases, the J end lost 1 base, and 5 bases lay between the germline ends. Germline assignment: CDR1 SGHRS and CDR2 YFSETQ. CDR3 length equals 14 residues. The CDR3: CASSLDRSGNTIYF. The CDR3 DNA sequence: TGCGCCAGCAGCTTGGACAGGTCTGGAAACACCATATATTTT.

Turning to this clone: Different DNA sequences within this sample yield the same CDR3. This sequence joins TRBV5-1 and TRBJ1-1, with D uncertain. This CDR3 spans 13 amino acids. Trimming cost V 0 bases and J 6 bases, with 9 bases left between them. Germline assignment: CDR1 SGHRS and CDR2 YFSETQ. Here the CDR3 reads CASSLVGGAEAFF. The DNA for the CDR3 is TGCGCCAGCAGCTTGGTCGGAGGTGCTGAAGCTTTCTTT.